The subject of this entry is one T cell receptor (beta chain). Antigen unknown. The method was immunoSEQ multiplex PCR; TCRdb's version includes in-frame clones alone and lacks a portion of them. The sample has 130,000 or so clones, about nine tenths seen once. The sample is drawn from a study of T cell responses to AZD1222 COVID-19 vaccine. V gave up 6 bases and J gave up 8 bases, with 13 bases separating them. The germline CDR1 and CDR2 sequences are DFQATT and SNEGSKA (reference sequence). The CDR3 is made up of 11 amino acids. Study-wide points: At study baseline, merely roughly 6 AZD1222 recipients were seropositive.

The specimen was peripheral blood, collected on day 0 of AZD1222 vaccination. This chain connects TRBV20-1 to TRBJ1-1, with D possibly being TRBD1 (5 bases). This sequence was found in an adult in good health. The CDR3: CSAAVGGEAFF. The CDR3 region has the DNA TGCAGTGCGGCCGTTGGGGGAGAAGCTTTCTTT.